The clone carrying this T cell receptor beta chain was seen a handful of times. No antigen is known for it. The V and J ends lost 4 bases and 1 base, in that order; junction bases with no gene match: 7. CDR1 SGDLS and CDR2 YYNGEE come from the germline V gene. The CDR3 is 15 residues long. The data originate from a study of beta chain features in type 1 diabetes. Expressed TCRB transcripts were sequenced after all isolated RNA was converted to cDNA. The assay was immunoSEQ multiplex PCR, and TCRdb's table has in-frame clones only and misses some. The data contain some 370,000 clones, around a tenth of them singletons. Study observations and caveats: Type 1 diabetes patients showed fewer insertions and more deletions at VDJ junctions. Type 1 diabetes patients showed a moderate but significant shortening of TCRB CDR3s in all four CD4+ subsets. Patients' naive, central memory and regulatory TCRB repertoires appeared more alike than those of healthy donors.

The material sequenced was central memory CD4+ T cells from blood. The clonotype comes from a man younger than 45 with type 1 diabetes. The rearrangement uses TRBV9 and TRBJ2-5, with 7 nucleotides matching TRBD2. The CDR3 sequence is CASSPGTNLQETQYF. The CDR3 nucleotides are TGTGCCAGCAGCCCCGGGACTAACCTCCAAGAGACCCAGTACTTC.